A selection of T cell receptor beta chains follows, all from one sample in a study of T-cell memory formation after mild COVID-19. TCRdb reprocessed the 5' RACE reads with MiXCR, giving one entry per CDR3 protein. The sample shows hundreds of thousands of distinct CDR3 sequences, about 20% of them seen only once. The specimen sequenced was PBMCs or a T cell subset sorted from them (not recorded which). These receptor sequences come from an adult woman who had mild COVID-19 (a few samples of this study predate the infection). Cell type and time point are not known. The CDR3 runs from the conserved cysteine through the conserved F or W. D genes are given only for firm matches. Expanded clones get a size class; other rows say once, few or many, or leave the size out.

d_call	v_call	j_call	clone_size	cdr3_aa	cdr3_nt
-	TRBV7-9	TRBJ1-2	-	CASSLAVAVDGYTF	TGTGCCAGCAGCTTAGCTGTTGCAGTCGATGGCTACACCTTC
-	TRBV9	TRBJ1-1	few	CASSSDSAEAFF	TGTGCCAGCAGCTCTGACAGTGCTGAAGCTTTCTTT
-	TRBV4-1	TRBJ2-7	few	CASSQSRSSYEQYF	TGCGCCAGCAGCCAGTCTCGGAGCTCCTACGAGCAGTACTTC
-	TRBV4-1	TRBJ2-2	few	CASTPLRDKNTGELFF	TGCGCCAGCACCCCTCTAAGGGACAAGAACACCGGGGAGCTGTTTTTT
-	TRBV4-1	TRBJ1-5	-	CASSQGGQRNQPQHF	TGCGCCAGCAGCCAAGGTGGACAGAGGAATCAGCCCCAGCATTTT
-	TRBV11-2	TRBJ1-5	-	CASSSQVGLNQPQHF	TGTGCCAGCAGCTCCCAGGTCGGCCTCAATCAGCCCCAGCATTTT
TRBD2	TRBV5-4	TRBJ2-3	few	CASSRDYKPDTQYF	TGTGCCAGCAGCCGGGACTACAAACCAGATACGCAGTATTTT
TRBD2	TRBV5-1	TRBJ2-3	-	CASSLVTSGRASDTQYF	TGCGCCAGCAGCTTGGTCACTAGCGGGAGGGCCTCAGATACGCAGTATTTT
-	TRBV27	TRBJ2-7	-	CASRIGVHYEQYF	TGTGCCAGCAGGATCGGGGTCCACTACGAGCAGTACTTC
-	TRBV2	TRBJ2-7	-	CASNVAGLGCEQYF	TGTGCCAGCAATGTAGCAGGGTTAGGCTGCGAGCAGTACTTC
-	TRBV29-1	TRBJ2-5	-	CSVEWLGQETQYF	TGCAGCGTTGAATGGCTCGGGCAAGAGACCCAGTACTTC
-	TRBV27	TRBJ2-3	many	CASSSKLGLATDTQYF	TGTGCCAGCAGTTCGAAACTAGGTTTAGCGACAGATACGCAGTATTTT
-	TRBV5-6	TRBJ1-2	many	CASSLRRGDYGYTF	TGTGCCAGCAGCCTGAGGCGGGGGGATTATGGCTACACCTTC
-	TRBV29-1	TRBJ1-2	few	CSVPQTAYGYTF	TGCAGCGTACCGCAAACAGCCTATGGCTACACCTTC
TRBD2	TRBV5-6	TRBJ2-3	many	CASSLRDYLESDTQYF	TGTGCCAGCAGCTTGAGGGACTACCTCGAGTCAGATACGCAGTATTTT
-	TRBV18	TRBJ1-2	-	CASSPSDTRGYTF	TGTGCCAGCTCACCCTCGGATACGCGCGGCTACACCTTC
-	TRBV6-6	TRBJ2-7	-	CASSEQVSYEQYF	TGTGCCAGCAGCGAACAGGTCTCCTACGAGCAGTACTTC
-	TRBV6-4	TRBJ2-3	-	CATSRGFNTDTQYF	TGTGCCACTTCCCGAGGTTTTAACACAGATACGCAGTATTTT
-	TRBV5-6	TRBJ2-1	-	CASSPRGGGSMNEQFF	TGTGCCAGCAGTCCCCGTGGGGGCGGGAGCATGAATGAGCAGTTCTTC
-	TRBV7-6	TRBJ2-1	few	CASSLVGDSYNEQFF	TGTGCCAGCAGCTTAGTGGGGGACTCCTACAATGAGCAGTTCTTC
-	TRBV7-2	TRBJ2-2	-	CASKGQLITGELFF	TGTGCCAGCAAGGGGCAGCTAATAACCGGGGAGCTGTTTTTT
-	TRBV6-2/TRBV6-3	TRBJ2-7	few	CASSYPSGSYEQYF	TGTGCCAGCAGTTACCCATCCGGGAGTTACGAGCAGTACTTC
-	TRBV14	TRBJ2-7	-	CASSQDISDPREQYF	TGTGCCAGCAGCCAAGATATCTCGGACCCCAGGGAGCAGTACTTC
-	TRBV11-2	TRBJ2-7	many	CASSLGTGGRPSYEQYF	TGTGCCAGCAGCTTGGGGACTGGGGGGAGGCCTTCCTACGAGCAGTACTTC
-	TRBV27	TRBJ1-1	many	CASSLSPTFIYPEAFF	TGTGCCAGCAGTTTATCCCCGACGTTCATTTACCCTGAAGCTTTCTTT
-	TRBV9	TRBJ1-1	few	CASSAVDRNTEAFF	TGTGCCAGCAGCGCCGTGGACAGGAACACTGAAGCTTTCTTT
TRBD1	TRBV7-9	TRBJ1-2	-	CASSLPGQGDYGYTF	TGTGCCAGCAGCTTACCGGGACAGGGGGACTATGGCTACACCTTC
-	TRBV20-1	TRBJ2-1	-	CSAQLGYEQFF	TGCAGTGCTCAGTTGGGCTATGAGCAGTTCTTC
TRBD2	TRBV14	TRBJ2-3	-	CASSQTGGLAGVTDTQYF	TGTGCCAGCAGCCAAACTGGGGGACTAGCGGGAGTCACAGATACGCAGTATTTT
-	TRBV7-2	TRBJ1-2	few	CASKLWGDQNYGYTF	TGTGCCAGCAAACTTTGGGGTGACCAGAACTATGGCTACACCTTC
-	TRBV6-6	TRBJ2-1	few	CASSYPWGSGVYNEQFF	TGTGCCAGCAGTTACCCGTGGGGTAGCGGAGTCTACAATGAGCAGTTCTTC
TRBD2	TRBV7-9	TRBJ2-1	-	CASSFRGSTNNEQFF	TGTGCCAGCAGCTTCCGCGGGAGTACAAACAATGAGCAGTTCTTC
-	TRBV29-1	TRBJ1-6	-	CSVGDSWEHNSPLHF	TGCAGCGTTGGAGACAGTTGGGAACATAATTCACCCCTCCACTTT
-	TRBV15	TRBJ1-2	few	CATSRTPWSNYGYTF	TGTGCCACCAGCAGAACCCCGTGGAGCAACTATGGCTACACCTTC
-	TRBV29-1	TRBJ1-1	-	CSVEVPENEAFF	TGCAGCGTTGAAGTTCCGGAGAATGAAGCTTTCTTT
-	TRBV5-1	TRBJ1-1	few	CASSLDGAEHTEAFF	TGCGCCAGCAGCTTGGACGGGGCCGAACACACTGAAGCTTTCTTT
TRBD1	TRBV27	TRBJ1-5	many	CASSQDRGGNQPQHF	TGTGCCAGCAGTCAGGACAGGGGGGGTAATCAGCCCCAGCATTTT
TRBD2	TRBV7-6	TRBJ2-5	-	CASSWSGGEKETQYF	TGTGCCAGCAGCTGGTCCGGGGGGGAAAAAGAGACCCAGTACTTC
-	TRBV29-1	TRBJ2-7	few	CSVDGGAGYEQYF	TGCAGCGTTGACGGAGGGGCAGGCTACGAGCAGTACTTC
-	TRBV20-1	TRBJ2-7	-	CSARPRDYEQYF	TGCAGTGCTCGGCCCCGAGACTACGAGCAGTACTTC